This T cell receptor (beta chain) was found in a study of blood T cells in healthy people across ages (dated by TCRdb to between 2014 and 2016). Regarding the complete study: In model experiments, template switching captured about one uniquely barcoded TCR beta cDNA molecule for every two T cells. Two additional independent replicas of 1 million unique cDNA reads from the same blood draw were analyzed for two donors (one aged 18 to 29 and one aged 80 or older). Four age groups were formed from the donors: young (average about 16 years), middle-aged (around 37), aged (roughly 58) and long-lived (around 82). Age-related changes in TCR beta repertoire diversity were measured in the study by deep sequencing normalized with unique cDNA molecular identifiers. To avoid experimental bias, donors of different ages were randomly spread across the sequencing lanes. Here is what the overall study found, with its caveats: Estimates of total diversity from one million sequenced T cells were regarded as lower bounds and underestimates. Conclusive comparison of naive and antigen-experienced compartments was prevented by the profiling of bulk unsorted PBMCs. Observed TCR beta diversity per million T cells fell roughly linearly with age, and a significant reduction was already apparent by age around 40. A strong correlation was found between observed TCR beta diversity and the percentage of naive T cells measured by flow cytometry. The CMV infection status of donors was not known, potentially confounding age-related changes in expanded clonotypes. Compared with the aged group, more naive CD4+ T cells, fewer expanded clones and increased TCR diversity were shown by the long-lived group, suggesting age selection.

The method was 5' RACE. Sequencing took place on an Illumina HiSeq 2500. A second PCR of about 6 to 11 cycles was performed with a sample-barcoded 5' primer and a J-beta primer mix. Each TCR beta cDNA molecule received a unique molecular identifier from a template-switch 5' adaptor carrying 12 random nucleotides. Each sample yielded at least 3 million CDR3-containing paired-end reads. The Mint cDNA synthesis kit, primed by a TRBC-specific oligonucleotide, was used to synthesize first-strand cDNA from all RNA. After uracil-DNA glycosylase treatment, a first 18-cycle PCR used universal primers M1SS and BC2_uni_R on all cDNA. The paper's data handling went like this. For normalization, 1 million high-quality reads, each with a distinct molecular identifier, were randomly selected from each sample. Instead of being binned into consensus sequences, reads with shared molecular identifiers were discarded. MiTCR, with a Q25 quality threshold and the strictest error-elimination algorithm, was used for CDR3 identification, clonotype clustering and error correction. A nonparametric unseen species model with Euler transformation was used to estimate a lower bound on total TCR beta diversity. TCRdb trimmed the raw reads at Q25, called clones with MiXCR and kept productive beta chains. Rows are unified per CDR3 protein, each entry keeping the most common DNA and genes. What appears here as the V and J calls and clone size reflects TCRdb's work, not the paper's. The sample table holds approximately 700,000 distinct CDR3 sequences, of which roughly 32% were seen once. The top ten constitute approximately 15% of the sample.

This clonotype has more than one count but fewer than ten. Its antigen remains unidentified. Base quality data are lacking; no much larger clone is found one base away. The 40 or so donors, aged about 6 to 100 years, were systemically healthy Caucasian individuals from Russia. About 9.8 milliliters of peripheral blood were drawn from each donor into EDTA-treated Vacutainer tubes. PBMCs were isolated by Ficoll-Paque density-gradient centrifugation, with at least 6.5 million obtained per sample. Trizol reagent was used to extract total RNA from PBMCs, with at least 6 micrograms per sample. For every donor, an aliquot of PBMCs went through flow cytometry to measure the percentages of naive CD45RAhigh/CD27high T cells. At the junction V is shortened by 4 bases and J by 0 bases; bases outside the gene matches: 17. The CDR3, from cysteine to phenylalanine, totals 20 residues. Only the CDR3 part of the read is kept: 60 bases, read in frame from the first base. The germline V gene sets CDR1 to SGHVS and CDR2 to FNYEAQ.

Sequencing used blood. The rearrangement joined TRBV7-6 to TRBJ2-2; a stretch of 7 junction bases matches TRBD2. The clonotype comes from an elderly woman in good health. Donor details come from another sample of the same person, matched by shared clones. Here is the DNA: TGTGCCAGCAGCTCACCTGGATCTAGCGGATTATTTTCGAACACCGGGGAGCTGTTTTTT. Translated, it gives CASSSPGSSGLFSNTGELFF.